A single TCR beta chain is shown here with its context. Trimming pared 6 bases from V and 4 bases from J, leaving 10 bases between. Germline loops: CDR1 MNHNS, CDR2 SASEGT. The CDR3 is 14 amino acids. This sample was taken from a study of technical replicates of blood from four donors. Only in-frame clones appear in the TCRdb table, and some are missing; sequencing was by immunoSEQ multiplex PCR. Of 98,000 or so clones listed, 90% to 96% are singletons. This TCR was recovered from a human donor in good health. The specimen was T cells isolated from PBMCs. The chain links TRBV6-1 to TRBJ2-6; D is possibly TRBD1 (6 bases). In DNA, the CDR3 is TGTGCCAGCAGCTCAGGGGAAGGGGCCAACGTCCTGACTTTC. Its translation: CASSSGEGANVLTF.